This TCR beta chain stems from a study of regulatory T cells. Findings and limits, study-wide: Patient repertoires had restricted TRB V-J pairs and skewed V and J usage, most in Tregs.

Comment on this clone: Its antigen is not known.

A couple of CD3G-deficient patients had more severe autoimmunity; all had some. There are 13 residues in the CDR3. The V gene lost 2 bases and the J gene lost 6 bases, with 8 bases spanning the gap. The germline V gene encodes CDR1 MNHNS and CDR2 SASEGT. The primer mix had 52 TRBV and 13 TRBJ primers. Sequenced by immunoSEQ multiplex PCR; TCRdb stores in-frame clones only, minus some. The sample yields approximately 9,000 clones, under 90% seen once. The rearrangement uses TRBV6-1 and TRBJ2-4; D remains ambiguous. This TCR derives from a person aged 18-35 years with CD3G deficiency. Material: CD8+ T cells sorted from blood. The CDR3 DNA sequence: TGTGCCAGCAGTGAATGGGTGGGAAACATTCAGTACTTC. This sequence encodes CASSEWVGNIQYF.